These 12 T cell receptor beta chains originate from one sample sequenced in a study of PD-1 blockade in classical Hodgkin lymphoma. Here immunoSEQ multiplex PCR was the method, and the copy in TCRdb shows in-frame clones only, minus some. The sample has 90,000 to 140,000 clones, 89% seen once; the top ten hold about 20%. Time point denoted: cycle 4 day 1 (C4D1), after less than 7 weeks of nivolumab. There was relapse after autologous stem cell transplantation in every patient, and there was variation in brentuximab vedotin exposure. Sequencing was performed on peripheral blood mononuclear cells (PBMCs), taken before the fourth cycle of nivolumab. These receptors were taken from a human donor with classical Hodgkin lymphoma.

The genes are TRBV2 and TRBJ2-3; 7 bases agree with TRBD1. The CDR3 consists of 14 residues. Trimming at V came to 8 bases and at J to 5 bases, leaving 10 bases not matched to a gene. The germline gives CDR1 SNHLY, CDR2 FYNNEI. CDR3 region: CASSKQGLGDTQYF. CDR3 DNA: TGTGCCAGCTCTAAACAGGGGCTAGGAGATACGCAGTATTTT.

The V and J genes are TRBV7-9 and TRBJ2-2; D remains unclear. Trimming removed 5 bases from V and 1 base from J, with 8 bases in between. Germline CDR1 SEHNR, CDR2 FQNEAQ (reference sequence). The CDR3 runs to 14 residues. CDR3 region: CASSLRQNTGELFF. The CDR3 DNA reads as TGTGCCAGCAGCCTAAGACAGAACACCGGGGAGCTGTTTTTT.

In this sample, this clone turned up once. The chain uses TRBV4-1 and TRBJ1-5, with D perhaps TRBD1 (5 bases). The CDR3 loop spans 17 amino acids. Trimming stripped 1 base from V and 1 base from J, with 14 bases between. Germline loops: CDR1 MGHRA, CDR2 YSYEKL. CDR3 in DNA: TGCGCCAGCAGCCAAGGTGGGAGGGGTAAGAGCAATCAGCCCCAGCATTTT. This gives the protein CASSQGGRGKSNQPQHF.

The chain combines TRBV7-2 with TRBJ1-5; D gene uncertain. Germline values: CDR1 SGHTA, CDR2 FQGNSA. Between the trimmed V and J ends, which lost 5 bases and 7 bases, there was a span of 12 bases. This CDR3 has 13 amino acids. The CDR3 DNA reads as TGTGCCAGCAGCCCCTCCCTGGGACAGCCCCAGCATTTT. Amino acid sequence: CASSPSLGQPQHF.

The chain joins TRBV19 to TRBJ1-4; D gene unclear. Deletions cut 4 bases from V and 4 bases from J, with 7 bases between. Germline V gene lookup returns CDR1 LNHDA and CDR2 SQIVND (reference sequence). CDR3 length: 13 residues. CDR3 bases: TGTGCCAGTAGTACAGTTGTTAATGAAAAACTGTTTTTT. Its protein product is CASSTVVNEKLFF.

This chain joins TRBV5-1 and TRBJ2-7, with D hard to call. Trimming removed 5 bases at V and 0 bases at J, with 6 bases between. Germline CDR1 reads SGHRS; CDR2 reads YFSETQ. The CDR3 has 12 residues. CDR3 protein: CASSDNSYEQYF. CDR3 DNA sequence: TGCGCCAGCAGTGACAACTCCTACGAGCAGTACTTC. The variable domain in full, with the rest retrieved from reference TRBV5-1 and TRBJ2-7, is KAGVTQTPRYLIKTRGQQVTLSCSPISGHRSVSWYQQTPGQGLQFLFEYFSETQRNKGNFPGRFSGRQFSNSRSEMNVSTLELGDSALYLCASSDNSYEQYFGPGTRLTVT.

This chain joins TRBV7-9 and TRBJ2-7; 7 positions agree with TRBD2. The CDR3 covers 13 residues. The germline V gene encodes CDR1 SEHNR and CDR2 FQNEAQ (reference sequence). J gave up 1 base and V 5 bases, and 2 bases lay outside the gene matches. The CDR3 loop reads CASSNGRSYEQYF. In DNA form, the CDR3 reads TGTGCCAGCAGCAACGGGAGGTCCTACGAGCAGTACTTC.

A single count supports this clone. The chain is built from TRBV28 and TRBJ2-1, with 10 bases fitting TRBD2. The CDR3 runs to 15 residues. In germline, CDR1 is MDHEN, CDR2 SYDVKM. V lost 7 bases, J lost 8 bases, and 11 bases stayed unmatched. The CDR3 DNA follows: TGTGCCAGCAACATCCCAGTAGCGGGAGGTCATGAGCAGTTCTTC. Translating gives CASNIPVAGGHEQFF. Variable domain in full (rest from reference TRBV28 and TRBJ2-1): DVKVTQSSRYLVKRTGEKVFLECVQDMDHENMFWYRQDPGLGLRLIYFSYDVKMKEKGDIPEGYSVSREKKERFSLILESASTNQTSMYLCASNIPVAGGHEQFFGPGTRLTVL.

This clone was detected once. The V and J genes are TRBV11-2 and TRBJ2-2, with D unresolved. Trimming stripped 1 base from V and 7 bases from J, with 4 bases between. Germline V gives CDR1 SGHAT, CDR2 FQNNGV. The CDR3 spans 12 residues. The CDR3 region has the DNA TGTGCCAGCAGCTTAGTGAACGGGGAGCTGTTTTTT. This sequence encodes CASSLVNGELFF.

This clone occurred once. The chain has TRBV5-3 and TRBJ2-7; D unclear. TRBV5-3 is classed as an ORF, of uncertain function. CDR3 length: 12 residues. With 2 bases removed from V and 7 bases from J, the gap between germline ends came to 10 bases. CDR3 sequence reads: CARSLSDFEQYF. The CDR3, as DNA: TGTGCCAGAAGCTTAAGTGACTTTGAGCAGTACTTC.

The gene calls are TRBV19 and TRBJ2-1; 10 positions agree with TRBD1. Germline-derived CDR1 and CDR2 are LNHDA and SQIVND (reference sequence). Unmatched junction bases numbered 4, after V lost 2 bases and J lost 6 bases. CDR3 length: 15 residues. Here the CDR3 reads CASSISRTGGNEQFF. CDR3 DNA: TGTGCCAGTAGTATATCCCGGACAGGGGGCAATGAGCAGTTCTTC.

The V call is TRBV27, the J call TRBJ1-1; a possible D gene is TRBD1 (5 bases). V lost 6 bases and J 0 bases, leaving 11 bases between the germline ends. Germline V gene sequence: CDR1 MNHEY, CDR2 SMNVEV (reference sequence). The CDR3 runs 14 residues. The CDR3 is CASSRAQMNTEAFF. In DNA, the CDR3 is TGTGCCAGCAGCAGGGCACAGATGAACACTGAAGCTTTCTTT.